A selection of T cell receptor beta chains follows, all from one sample in a study of cytomegalovirus exposure and HLA in healthy donors. The repertoire was sequenced with immunoSEQ multiplex PCR; TCRdb's copy has only in-frame clones and lacks some. The sample consists of about 220,000 clones, around four fifths of them appearing once. Sequenced material: PBMCs. The receptors here all came from a boy between 2 and 15 years old in good health and CMV-seronegative. Each CDR3 is given with its conserved first and last residue. D genes are given only for firm matches. Part of the rows lack a size; the others show once, few, many or a class for expanded clones.

clone size: .
V gene: TRBV5-1
D gene: TRBD2
J gene: TRBJ2-3
CDR3 DNA: TGCGCCAGCAGCACAGGGGCTAGCGGGGGCACAGATACGCAGTATTTT
CDR3 protein: CASSTGASGGTDTQYF

clone size: .
V gene: TRBV27
D gene: .
J gene: TRBJ2-5
CDR3 DNA: TGTGCCAGCAGTTTATCTGGTGGGAGTAAGGTGAAGACCCAGTACTTC
CDR3 protein: CASSLSGGSKVKTQYF

clone size: .
V gene: TRBV6-1
D gene: .
J gene: TRBJ2-5
CDR3 DNA: TGTGCCAGCAGTGAGAGGGGAGGGGGGCTACGGGAGACCCAGTACTTC
CDR3 protein: CASSERGGGLRETQYF

clone size: .
V gene: TRBV7-8
D gene: TRBD2
J gene: TRBJ2-3
CDR3 DNA: TGTGCCAGCAACCGGGGACTAGCGGGAGAAGGAGATACGCAGTATTTT
CDR3 protein: CASNRGLAGEGDTQYF

clone size: .
V gene: TRBV9
D gene: .
J gene: TRBJ1-5
CDR3 DNA: TGTGCCAGCAGCGGGGATGGGGGGGCAAATCAGCCCCAGCATTTT
CDR3 protein: CASSGDGGANQPQHF

clone size: .
V gene: TRBV19
D gene: .
J gene: TRBJ2-2
CDR3 DNA: TGTGCCAGTCAGGGTCGAAGCACCGGGGAGCTGTTTTTT
CDR3 protein: CASQGRSTGELFF

clone size: .
V gene: TRBV5-1
D gene: TRBD1
J gene: TRBJ2-7
CDR3 DNA: TGCGCCAGCAGCCCCCACGGGACAGGGATGTCCTACGAGCAGTACTTC
CDR3 protein: CASSPHGTGMSYEQYF

clone size: few
V gene: TRBV7-2
D gene: .
J gene: TRBJ2-7
CDR3 DNA: TGTGCCAGCAGCTTTGTGACAGGCTCCTACGAGCAGTACTTC
CDR3 protein: CASSFVTGSYEQYF

clone size: once
V gene: TRBV19
D gene: .
J gene: TRBJ1-1
CDR3 DNA: TGTGCCAGTAGTCCTTCCTTCGGGGTGAGCACTGAAGCTTTCTTT
CDR3 protein: CASSPSFGVSTEAFF

clone size: .
V gene: TRBV30
D gene: .
J gene: TRBJ1-4
CDR3 DNA: TGTGCCTGGAGTGTAGGGGCAGGTTTCGTCTCGGGTGAAAAACTGTTTTTT
CDR3 protein: CAWSVGAGFVSGEKLFF

clone size: .
V gene: TRBV5-1
D gene: TRBD1
J gene: TRBJ2-7
CDR3 DNA: TGCGCCAGCAGCTTGGGGGGGGCAGGGGGCGCGTACGAGCAGTACTTC
CDR3 protein: CASSLGGAGGAYEQYF

clone size: .
V gene: TRBV27
D gene: .
J gene: TRBJ2-7
CDR3 DNA: TGTGCCAGCAGGATACCCGGGACACGGCGATACGAGCAGTACTTC
CDR3 protein: CASRIPGTRRYEQYF

clone size: .
V gene: TRBV2
D gene: .
J gene: TRBJ2-5
CDR3 DNA: TGTGCCAGCAGTGGGCCCTATTTAGACAGTACCCAAGAGACCCAGTACTTC
CDR3 protein: CASSGPYLDSTQETQYF

clone size: .
V gene: TRBV6-1
D gene: TRBD2
J gene: TRBJ2-5
CDR3 DNA: TGTGCCAGCAATGAGGGGAGGGACCTCTGGACCCAGTACTTC
CDR3 protein: CASNEGRDLWTQYF

clone size: .
V gene: TRBV19
D gene: .
J gene: TRBJ1-2
CDR3 DNA: TGTGCCAGTAGTATAGTCTCAGGGGATGGCTACACCTTC
CDR3 protein: CASSIVSGDGYTF